These 28 T cell receptor beta chains came from one sample sequenced in a study of cytomegalovirus exposure and HLA in healthy donors. The PCR used 60 Vbeta and 13 Jbeta primers. Method: immunoSEQ multiplex PCR; TCRdb's copy keeps in-frame clones and lacks some. Here the sample spans roughly 110,000 clones, roughly three quarters being singletons. Sequencing input: PBMCs. These receptors were obtained from a woman between 18 and 29 years old in good health and CMV-seropositive.

The chain has TRBV9 and TRBJ1-5, with a tentative D call TRBD1 (5 bases). V was pared by 5 bases and J by 3 bases, with 9 bases between. The CDR3 length is 13 residues. CDR1 SGDLS and CDR2 YYNGEE come from the germline V gene. CDR3 residues: CASSETVNQPQHF. CDR3 DNA sequence: TGTGCCAGCAGTGAGACAGTCAATCAGCCCCAGCATTTT.

The CDR3: CASRTSRNTGELFF. CDR3 bases: TGTGCCAGCCGGACTAGTCGGAACACCGGGGAGCTGTTTTTT. The J gene is TRBJ2-2, the V gene TRBV19; TRBD2 agrees at 7 bases. V was pared by 9 bases and J by 1 base, with 5 bases of the junction left unmatched. CDR1 is LNHDA and CDR2 is SQIVND in the germline V gene (reference sequence). CDR3 length: 14 residues.

This chain connects TRBV4-1 to TRBJ2-2, with D possibly matching TRBD2 (6 bases). CDR3 length: 15 residues. With 4 bases removed from V and 6 bases from J, the gap between germline ends came to 15 bases. Germline loops: CDR1 MGHRA, CDR2 YSYEKL. The CDR3 bases are TGCGCCAGCAGCCGGGGGACTGCGGGCGCCGGGGAGCTGTTTTTT. As protein: CASSRGTAGAGELFF.

The gene calls are TRBV28 and TRBJ2-7; the match to TRBD1 covers 7 bases. This CDR3 contains 17 residues. Germline-derived CDR1 and CDR2 are MDHEN and SYDVKM. The V gene end was trimmed by 4 bases and the J gene end by 1 base; junction bases not matched to a gene: 13. CDR3 loop: CASSSPNDRVGSYEQYF. The CDR3 DNA reads TGTGCCAGCAGTTCTCCGAATGACAGGGTAGGATCCTACGAGCAGTACTTC.

As regards this clone: This likely reflects a read error, since a far larger clone is one base away. The chain is built from TRBV6-5 and TRBJ2-7; possibly TRBD2 for D (5 bases). The CDR3 length is 13 residues. The V gene's germline CDR1 is MNHEY and CDR2 SVGAGI. The CDR3 protein is CPSSYPEEGEQYF. CDR3 sequence (DNA): TGTCCCAGCAGTTACCCGGAAGAGGGCGAGCAGTACTTC.

The chain is built from TRBV21-1 and TRBJ1-2. TRBV21-1 is classified as a pseudogene. This CDR3 spans 14 amino acids. Here the CDR3 DNA reads TGTGCCAGCAGCAATTCGTCCCGGGAGGGTGGCTACACCTTC. Protein: CASSNSSREGGYTF.

V and J are TRBV7-9 and TRBJ2-1; 7 nucleotides line up with TRBD2. The V and J ends lost 3 bases and 0 bases, in that order; junction bases with no gene match: 2. This CDR3 is built from 15 residues. Looked up from germline, CDR1 is SEHNR and CDR2 is FQNEAQ (reference sequence). The CDR3 nucleotides read TGTGCCAGCAGCTTCGGGGGGAGCTCCTACAATGAGCAGTTCTTC. This encodes CASSFGGSSYNEQFF.

The chain combines TRBV2 with TRBJ1-2; D is unclear. From germline, CDR1 is SNHLY and CDR2 FYNNEI. This CDR3 contains 12 residues. Trimming pared 9 bases from V and 4 bases from J, leaving 12 bases between. The CDR3 is CARTTDSYGYTF. DNA of the CDR3: TGTGCCAGAACCACAGATTCCTATGGCTACACCTTC.

The V and J genes are TRBV9 and TRBJ2-3, with a weak D call TRBD2 (6 bases). The V end lost 0 bases, the J end lost 2 bases, and 10 bases lay between the germline ends. Germline V gene lookup returns CDR1 SGDLS and CDR2 YYNGEE. The CDR3 length is 15 residues. As DNA, the CDR3 is TGTGCCAGCAGCGTAGGGCAGGGACTCACAGATACGCAGTATTTT. It encodes CASSVGQGLTDTQYF.

The table lists this clone with a count of one. The chain is built from TRBV6-1 and TRBJ2-3; 9 bases are a match to TRBD2. CDR3 length: 15 residues. Germline CDR1 is MNHNS and CDR2 is SASEGT. The junction had 6 bases not matched to a gene; V was cut back by 2 bases and J by 6 bases. CDR3 sequence: CASSERAGGTDTQYF. CDR3 nucleotides: TGTGCCAGCAGTGAACGTGCGGGAGGGACGGATACGCAGTATTTT.

The genes are TRBV10-1 and TRBJ2-3, with TRBD2 matching 7 bases. CDR1 is WNHNN, CDR2 SYGVQD, per germline (reference sequence). This CDR3 spans 15 amino acids. Trimming at V came to 4 bases and at J to 0 bases, leaving 4 bases not matched to a gene. As DNA, the CDR3 is TGCGCCAGCAGTGTATCAGCGGGAAGCACAGATACGCAGTATTTT. This gives the protein CASSVSAGSTDTQYF.

The CDR3 coding sequence is TGTGCCAGCAGTTACGAGGCGGGCTGGGGCTACACCTTC. It specifies CASSYEAGWGYTF. The V gene is TRBV6-6, the J gene TRBJ1-2; D remains ambiguous. This CDR3 has 13 amino acids. The germline V gene has CDR1 MNHNY and CDR2 SVGAGI (reference sequence). The V and J ends lost 2 bases and 8 bases respectively, with 12 bases between them.

The chain joins TRBV11-3 to TRBJ1-5; a weak D match, TRBD1 (6 bases). V lost 2 bases and J 7 bases, leaving 12 bases between the germline ends. Germline CDR1 is SGHNT and CDR2 is YENEEA. The CDR3 contains 14 residues. As DNA, the CDR3 is TGTGCCAGCAGCTTAAGGGGGTCCGGGCAGCCCCAGCATTTT. The encoded protein is CASSLRGSGQPQHF.

The CDR3 sequence is CASSLAGTGGDEQYF. CDR3 in DNA: TGCGCCAGCAGCTTGGCTGGGACAGGGGGCGACGAGCAGTACTTC. This sequence joins TRBV5-1 and TRBJ2-7; 12 bases agree with TRBD1. CDR1 and CDR2 (germline): SGHRS, YFSETQ. The CDR3 length is 15 residues. After removal of 0 bases from V and 5 bases from J, the junction contained 3 bases not matched to a gene.

The chain is built from TRBV9 and TRBJ2-1; TRBD2 matches at 10 bases. Germline CDR1 is SGDLS and CDR2 is YYNGEE. This CDR3 region has 15 residues. With V trimmed by 4 bases and J by 4 bases, 5 bases remained unmatched. The CDR3: CASSPGLAVYNEQFF. CDR3 nucleotides: TGTGCCAGCAGCCCCGGACTAGCGGTATACAATGAGCAGTTCTTC.

This chain joins TRBV6-1 and TRBJ2-7, with TRBD2 matching 12 bases. V shed 7 bases, J shed 4 bases, and the junction held 5 bases outside the gene matches. Germline V lookup: CDR1 MNHNS, CDR2 SASEGT. The CDR3 sequence is 14 residues long. The CDR3 DNA reads as TGTGCCAGCACCGGACTAGCGGGACGGTACGAGCAGTACTTC. This encodes CASTGLAGRYEQYF.

This clone was observed a handful of times. The chain is built from TRBV4-2 and TRBJ1-5, with TRBD1 matching over 9 bases. V lost 0 bases, J lost 3 bases, and 6 bases stayed unmatched. The V gene's germline CDR1 is LGHNA and CDR2 YNFKEQ. CDR3 length: 17 amino acids. The CDR3 here is CASSQEPDRGPNQPQHF. The CDR3 nucleotides read TGTGCCAGCAGCCAAGAACCGGACAGGGGTCCCAATCAGCCCCAGCATTTT.

This clone was counted once. The V call is TRBV30, the J call TRBJ1-6; 8 bases are a match to TRBD1. Germline values: CDR1 GTSNPN, CDR2 SVGIG (reference sequence). The CDR3 covers 12 residues. J was trimmed by 6 bases and V by 6 bases; bases with no gene match: 1. The CDR3 protein is CACGQGNSPLHF. The CDR3 DNA reads as TGTGCCTGTGGACAGGGTAATTCACCCCTCCACTTT.

The chain is built from TRBV5-1 and TRBJ1-3; tentatively, D is TRBD1 (5 bases). Trimming left V 4 bases short and J 2 bases short, with 16 bases between. Germline V gene sequence: CDR1 SGHRS, CDR2 YFSETQ. The CDR3 length is 16 residues. The CDR3 reads CASSLRDAGAGNTIYF. DNA for the CDR3: TGCGCCAGCAGCCTCCGGGATGCGGGGGCTGGAAACACCATATATTTT.

The gene calls are TRBV27 and TRBJ2-7; 9 bases fit TRBD1. V shed 4 bases and J 4 bases; nucleotides not matched to a gene: 5. CDR3 length: 14 amino acids. CDR1 MNHEY and CDR2 SMNVEV come from the germline V gene (reference sequence). The CDR3 spells CASSSTGGGYEQYF. DNA for the CDR3: TGTGCCAGCAGTTCGACAGGGGGAGGGTACGAGCAGTACTTC.

The V call is TRBV10-3, the J call TRBJ2-3; 9 bases fit TRBD1. Germline CDR1 ENHRY, CDR2 SYGVKD. This CDR3 comprises 16 residues. J lost 4 bases, V lost 3 bases, and 8 bases had no gene match. The CDR3 loop reads CAISDRDRVVADTQYF. The CDR3 DNA follows: TGTGCCATCAGTGACCGGGACAGGGTGGTGGCAGATACGCAGTATTTT.

The chain combines TRBV12-2 with TRBJ1-6; the D segment call TRBD1 is taken from the table without a DNA check. TRBV12-2 is a recognized pseudogene. The CDR3 loop spans 15 amino acids. The CDR3 DNA reads as TGTGCAAGTCGCTTACGGACAGGGAACAATTCACCCCTCCACTTT. Protein product: CASRLRTGNNSPLHF.

The J gene is TRBJ2-5, the V gene TRBV19; D perhaps matches TRBD2 (6 bases). Germline V gene data show CDR1 as LNHDA and CDR2 as SQIVND (reference sequence). V was trimmed by 3 bases and J by 5 bases, leaving 13 bases between them. The CDR3 spans 14 residues. CDR3 nucleotides: TGTGCCAGTAGTATGGGAGGAGACACGGAGACCCAGTACTTC. This translates into CASSMGGDTETQYF.

This clone was detected a few times. A read error may account for a junction end that differs from germline. The V call is TRBV7-7, the J call TRBJ2-1, with a tentative D call TRBD2 (5 bases). The CDR3 covers 13 residues. Germline V gives CDR1 SSHAT, CDR2 FNYEAQ (reference sequence). Here the CDR3 DNA reads TGTGCTAGCAGCGCCGGTCGGGAATATGAGCAGTTCTTC. Its translation is CASSAGREYEQFF. Full variable domain (rest looked up from reference TRBV7-7 and TRBJ2-1): GAGVSQSPRYKVTKRGQDVTLRCDPISSHATLYWYQQALGQGPEFLTYFNYEAQPDKSGLPSDRFSAERPEGSISTLTIQRTEQRDSAMYRCASSAGREYEQFFGPGTRLTVL.

J is TRBJ1-5 and V is TRBV28, with TRBD1 matching 9 bases. This CDR3 is 16 amino acids long. CDR1 and CDR2 from the germline V gene are MDHEN and SYDVKM. Germline trimming cut 5 bases from V and 1 base from J; bases unmatched to any gene: 6. The CDR3 reads CASSRRQGGSNQPQHF. The CDR3 coding sequence is TGTGCCAGCAGTCGACGACAGGGGGGCAGCAATCAGCCCCAGCATTTT.

The rearrangement links TRBV6-5 to TRBJ1-5, with D perhaps matching TRBD1 (6 bases). This CDR3 region has 15 residues. The V and J ends lost 4 bases and 4 bases respectively, with 14 bases between them. Per the germline V gene, CDR1 is MNHEY and CDR2 is SVGAGI. The CDR3 sequence is CASSSREGGNQPQHF. The CDR3 DNA reads as TGTGCCAGCAGTTCCCGGGAGGGGGGGAATCAGCCCCAGCATTTT.

V gene TRBV5-3 combines with J gene TRBJ1-5; D gene ambiguous. TRBV5-3 is assigned to the ORF class and has an uncertain function. CDR3 length: 13 residues. V was cut by 1 base and J by 5 bases, with 7 bases left in between. The CDR3, as DNA: TGTGCCAGAAGCTTGCGTAGATATCAGCCCCAGCATTTT. Encoded protein: CARSLRRYQPQHF.

Of note for this clone: A read error may account for a junction end that differs from germline. The V call is TRBV7-3, the J call TRBJ1-2; 7 nucleotides match TRBD1. This CDR3 is 15 amino acids long. Germline-derived CDR1 and CDR2 are SGHTA and FQGTGA. CDR3 sequence: CSSSLGTDTNYGYTF. In DNA, the CDR3 is TGTTCCAGCAGCCTCGGGACAGACACTAACTATGGCTACACCTTC. The whole variable domain, remainder taken from reference TRBV7-3 and TRBJ1-2, is GAGVSQTPSNKVTEKGKYVELRCDPISGHTALYWYRQSLGQGPEFLIYFQGTGAADDSGLPNDRFFAVRPEGSVSTLKIQRTERGDSAVYLCSSSLGTDTNYGYTFGSGTRLTVV.